This record concerns one T cell receptor beta chain sequence. Antigen unknown. The protocol was immunoSEQ multiplex PCR, while the TCRdb copy is restricted to in-frame clones and leaves out a portion. The sample shows roughly 120,000 clones, about 93% of them seen only once. The data stem from a study of graft-versus-host responses after intestinal transplantation. The CDR3 sequence is 15 residues long. CDR1 and CDR2 from the germline V gene are SGHAT and FQNNGV. Trimming removed 5 bases at V and 2 bases at J, with 13 bases between. Source: unstimulated CD4+ T cells sorted from spleen or lymph node cells, taken before intestinal transplant. V and J are TRBV11-2 and TRBJ2-1, with D perhaps given as TRBD1 or TRBD2 (5 bases each). This TCR was sampled from a human donor who received an intestinal transplant. CDR3 sequence (DNA): TGTGCCAGCAGCCCAGGGTTGGGGGCCTACAATGAGCAGTTCTTC. Translating it yields CASSPGLGAYNEQFF.